This T cell receptor (beta chain) originates from a study of CD8 T cells in ankylosing spondylitis. Making the TCR beta libraries involved quantitative 5'-RACE with molecular barcodes. TCRdb recomputed calls from the 5' RACE reads with MiXCR, one row per CDR3 protein. This table has 270,000 or so distinct CDR3 sequences, 15% to 20% appearing once. The junction had 1 base not matched to a gene; V was cut back by 1 base and J by 2 bases. The CDR3 totals 15 residues. CDR1 and CDR2 (germline): SGHVS, FQNEAQ. This clonotype was obtained from a male donor with ankylosing spondylitis or in good health (not recorded which). The chain uses TRBV7-8 and TRBJ2-3; 9 bases are shared with TRBD1. The sample taken for sequencing was blood, either unsorted or a sorted T cell fraction (not recorded which). As DNA, the CDR3 is TGTGCCAGCAGCTTAGGGGACAGGGCCACAGATACGCAGTATTTT. Amino acid sequence: CASSLGDRATDTQYF.